This record concerns one T cell receptor (beta chain) sequence. The antigen is undetermined. One end of the junction does not line up with germline, which may come from a read error. The read terminates 3 residues ahead of where the CDR3 ends, so the germline J gene completes it. The source of the sample is a study of Tregs in tolerant kidney transplant recipients. Whole-study findings and limits: Biological reproducibility was not directly addressed, but technical replication error appeared minimal.

Related graft donors supplied nonmyeloablative bone marrow transplants, and mixed chimerism was transient. Profiled with immunoSEQ multiplex PCR; TCRdb holds only in-frame clones, not every one. The data show about 31,000 clones, and the top ten clones hold 1.8%. Germline CDR1 reads LGHNA; CDR2 reads YNFKEQ. This CDR3 spans 13 amino acids. Source: CD4+ T cells from blood (PBMCs), taken 24 months after the transplant. The J gene is TRBJ1-1, the V gene TRBV4-2; D uncertain. The receptor comes from a human patient who received a combined kidney and bone marrow transplant. The graft donor may have contributed some T cells. The chain's CDR3 is CASSLVADTEAFF. The sequenced CDR3 bases are TGCGCCAGCAGCCTGGTGGCCGACACTGAA.